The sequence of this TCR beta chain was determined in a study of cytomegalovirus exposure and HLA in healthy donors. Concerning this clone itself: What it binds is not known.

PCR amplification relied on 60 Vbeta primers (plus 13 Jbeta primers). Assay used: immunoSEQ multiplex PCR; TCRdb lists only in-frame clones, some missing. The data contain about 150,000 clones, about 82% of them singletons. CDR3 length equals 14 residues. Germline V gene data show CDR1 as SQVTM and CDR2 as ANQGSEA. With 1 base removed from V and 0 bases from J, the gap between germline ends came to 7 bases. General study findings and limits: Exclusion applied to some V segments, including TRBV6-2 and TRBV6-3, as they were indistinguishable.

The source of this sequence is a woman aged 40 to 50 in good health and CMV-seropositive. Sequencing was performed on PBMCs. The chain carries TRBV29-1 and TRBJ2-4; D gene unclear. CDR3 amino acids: CSVEAALAKNIQYF. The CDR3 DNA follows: TGCAGCGTTGAAGCCGCGCTAGCCAAAAACATTCAGTACTTC.